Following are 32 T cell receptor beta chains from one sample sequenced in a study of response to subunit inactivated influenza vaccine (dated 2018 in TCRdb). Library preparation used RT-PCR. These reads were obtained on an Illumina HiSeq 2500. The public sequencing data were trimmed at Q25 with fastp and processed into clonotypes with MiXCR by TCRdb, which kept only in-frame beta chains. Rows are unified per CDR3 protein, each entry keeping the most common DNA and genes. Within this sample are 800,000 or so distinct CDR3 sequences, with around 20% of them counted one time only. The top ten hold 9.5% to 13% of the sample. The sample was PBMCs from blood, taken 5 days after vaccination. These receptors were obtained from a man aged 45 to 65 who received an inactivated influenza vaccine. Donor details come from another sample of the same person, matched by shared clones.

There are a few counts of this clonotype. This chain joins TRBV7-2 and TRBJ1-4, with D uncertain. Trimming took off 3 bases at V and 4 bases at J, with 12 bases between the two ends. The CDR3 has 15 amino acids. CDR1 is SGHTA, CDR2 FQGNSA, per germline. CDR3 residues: CASSLGPTGNEKLFF. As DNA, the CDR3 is TGTGCCAGCAGCTTGGGTCCTACCGGTAATGAAAAACTGTTTTTT.

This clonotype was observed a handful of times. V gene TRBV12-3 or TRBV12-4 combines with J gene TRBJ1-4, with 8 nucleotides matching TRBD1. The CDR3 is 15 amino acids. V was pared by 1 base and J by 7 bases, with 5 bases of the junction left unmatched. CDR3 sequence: CASSLVGQGGEKLFF. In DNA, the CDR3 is TGTGCCAGCAGTTTAGTAGGACAGGGTGGTGAAAAACTGTTTTTT.

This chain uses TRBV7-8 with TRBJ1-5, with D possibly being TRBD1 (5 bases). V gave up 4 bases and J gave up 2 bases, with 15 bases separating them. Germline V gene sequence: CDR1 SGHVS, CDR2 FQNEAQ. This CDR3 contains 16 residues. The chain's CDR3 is CASSWSTQGGNQPQHF. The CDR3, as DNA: TGTGCCAGCAGCTGGTCGACTCAGGGAGGCAATCAGCCCCAGCATTTT.

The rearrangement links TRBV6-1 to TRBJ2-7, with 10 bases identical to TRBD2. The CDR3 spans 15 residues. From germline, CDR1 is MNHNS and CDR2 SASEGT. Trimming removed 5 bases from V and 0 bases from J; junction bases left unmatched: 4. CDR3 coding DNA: TGTGCCAGCAGTAAGGGACTAGCGACCTCCTACGAGCAGTACTTC. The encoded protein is CASSKGLATSYEQYF.

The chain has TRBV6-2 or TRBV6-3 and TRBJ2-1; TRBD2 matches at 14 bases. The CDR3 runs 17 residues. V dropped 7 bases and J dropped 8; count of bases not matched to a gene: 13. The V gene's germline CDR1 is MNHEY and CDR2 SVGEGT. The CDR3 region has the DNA TGTGCCAGCATTCAAGACGGACTAGCGGGGGGCCAGGATGAGCAGTTCTTC. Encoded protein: CASIQDGLAGGQDEQFF.

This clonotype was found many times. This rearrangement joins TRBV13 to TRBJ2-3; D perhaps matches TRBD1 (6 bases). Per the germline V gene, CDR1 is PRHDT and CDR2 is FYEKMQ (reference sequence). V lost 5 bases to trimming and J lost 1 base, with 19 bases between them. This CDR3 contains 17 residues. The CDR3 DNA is TGTGCCAGCAGCCCTGGCCCCGGGACACCGGGCACAGATACGCAGTATTTT. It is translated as CASSPGPGTPGTDTQYF.

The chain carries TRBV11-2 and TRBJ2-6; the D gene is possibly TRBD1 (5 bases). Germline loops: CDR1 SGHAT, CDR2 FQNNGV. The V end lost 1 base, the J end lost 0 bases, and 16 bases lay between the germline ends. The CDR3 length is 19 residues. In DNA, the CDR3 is TGTGCCAGCAGCTTAGTCTCGTCAGGGATGATCTCTGGGGCCAACGTCCTGACTTTC. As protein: CASSLVSSGMISGANVLTF.

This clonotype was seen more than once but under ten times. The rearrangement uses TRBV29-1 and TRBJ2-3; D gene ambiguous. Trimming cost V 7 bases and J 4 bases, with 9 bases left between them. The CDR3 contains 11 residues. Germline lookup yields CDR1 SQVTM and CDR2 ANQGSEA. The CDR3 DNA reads TGCAGCGCCGACAAGGCAGATACGCAGTATTTT. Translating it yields CSADKADTQYF.

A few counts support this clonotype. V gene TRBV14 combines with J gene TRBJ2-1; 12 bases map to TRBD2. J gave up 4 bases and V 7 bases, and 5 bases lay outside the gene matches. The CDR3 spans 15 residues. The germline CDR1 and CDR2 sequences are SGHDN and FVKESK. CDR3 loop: CASNTLAGGYNEQFF. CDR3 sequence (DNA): TGTGCCAGCAACACCCTAGCGGGAGGGTACAATGAGCAGTTCTTC.

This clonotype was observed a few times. CDR3 residues: CASSQDFVSLAKNIQYF. CDR3 coding DNA: TGCGCCAGCAGCCAAGATTTTGTGTCACTAGCCAAAAACATTCAGTACTTC. The chain is built from TRBV4-1 and TRBJ2-4; D is uncertain. The CDR3 is 17 residues long. Trimming removed 0 bases from V and 0 bases from J, with 12 bases in between. Germline V lookup: CDR1 MGHRA, CDR2 YSYEKL.

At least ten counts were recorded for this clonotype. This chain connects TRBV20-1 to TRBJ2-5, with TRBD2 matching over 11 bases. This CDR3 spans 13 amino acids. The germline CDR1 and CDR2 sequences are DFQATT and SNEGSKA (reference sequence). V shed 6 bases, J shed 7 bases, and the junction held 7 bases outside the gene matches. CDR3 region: CSALGLAVSTQYF. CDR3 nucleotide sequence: TGCAGTGCCCTGGGACTAGCGGTTTCGACCCAGTACTTC.

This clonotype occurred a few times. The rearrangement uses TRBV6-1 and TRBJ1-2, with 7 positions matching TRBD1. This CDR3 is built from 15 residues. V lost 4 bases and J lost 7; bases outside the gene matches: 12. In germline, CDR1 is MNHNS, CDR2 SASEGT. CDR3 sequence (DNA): TGTGCCAGCAGTGTCTCGGGACAGCCCGCCGGTGGCTACACCTTC. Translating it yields CASSVSGQPAGGYTF.

The CDR3 coding sequence is TGCAGTGCCCGTCCGTCGCCCAATGAGCAGTTCTTC. The encoded protein is CSARPSPNEQFF. The chain recombines TRBV20-1 with TRBJ2-1; D is unclear. This CDR3 is built from 12 residues. Germline CDR1 and CDR2: DFQATT and SNEGSKA (reference sequence). The ends were cut back, 6 bases at V and 6 bases at J, with 12 bases in the middle.

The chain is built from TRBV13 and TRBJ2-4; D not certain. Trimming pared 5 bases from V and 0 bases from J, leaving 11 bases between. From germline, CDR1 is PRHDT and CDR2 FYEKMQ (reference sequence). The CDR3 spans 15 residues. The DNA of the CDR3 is TGTGCCAGCAGCCCCGGCGCGGAAGCCAAAAACATTCAGTACTTC. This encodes CASSPGAEAKNIQYF.

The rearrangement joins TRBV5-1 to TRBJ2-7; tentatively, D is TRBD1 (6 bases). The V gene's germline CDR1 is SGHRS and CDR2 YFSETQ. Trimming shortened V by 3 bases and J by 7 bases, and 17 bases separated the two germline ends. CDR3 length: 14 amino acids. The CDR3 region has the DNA TGCGCCAGCAGCTCTGGGGCAGGGGCGAGGGAGCAGTACTTC. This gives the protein CASSSGAGAREQYF.

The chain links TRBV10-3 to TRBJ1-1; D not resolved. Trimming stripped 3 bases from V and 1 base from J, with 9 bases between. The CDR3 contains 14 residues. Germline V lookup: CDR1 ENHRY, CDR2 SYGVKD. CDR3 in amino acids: CAISEKGKNTEAFF. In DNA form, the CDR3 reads TGTGCCATCAGTGAAAAGGGAAAGAACACTGAAGCTTTCTTT.

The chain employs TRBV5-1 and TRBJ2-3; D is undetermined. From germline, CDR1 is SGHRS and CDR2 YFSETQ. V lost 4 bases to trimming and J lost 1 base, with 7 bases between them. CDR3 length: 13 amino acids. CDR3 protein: CASSEEGTDTQYF. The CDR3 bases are TGCGCCAGCAGCGAAGAGGGCACAGATACGCAGTATTTT.

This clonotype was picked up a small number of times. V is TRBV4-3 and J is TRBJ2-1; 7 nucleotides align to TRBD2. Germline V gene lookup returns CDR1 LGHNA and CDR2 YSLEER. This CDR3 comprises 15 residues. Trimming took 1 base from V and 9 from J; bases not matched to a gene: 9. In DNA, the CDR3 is TGCGCCAGCAGCCAAGTTTGGCGGGAGAGTGGTGAGCAGTTCTTC. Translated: CASSQVWRESGEQFF.

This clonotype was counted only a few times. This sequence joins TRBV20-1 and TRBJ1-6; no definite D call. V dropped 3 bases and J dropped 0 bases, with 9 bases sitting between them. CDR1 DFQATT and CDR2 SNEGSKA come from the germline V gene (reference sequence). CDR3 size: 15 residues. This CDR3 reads CSARPLDSYNSPLHF. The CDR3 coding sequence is TGCAGTGCTAGGCCGCTGGACTCCTATAATTCACCCCTCCACTTT.

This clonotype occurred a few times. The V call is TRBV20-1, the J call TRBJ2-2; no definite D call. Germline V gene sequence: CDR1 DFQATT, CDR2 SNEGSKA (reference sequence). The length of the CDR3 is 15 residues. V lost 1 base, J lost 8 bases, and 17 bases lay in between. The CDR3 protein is CSARVARFMRGELFF. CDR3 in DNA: TGCAGTGCTAGAGTGGCTAGATTCATGAGAGGGGAGCTGTTTTTT.

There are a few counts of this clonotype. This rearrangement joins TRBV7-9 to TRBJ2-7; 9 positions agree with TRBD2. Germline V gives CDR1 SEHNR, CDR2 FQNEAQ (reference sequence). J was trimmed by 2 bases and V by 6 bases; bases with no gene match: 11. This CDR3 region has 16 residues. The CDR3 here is CASSYESGRPPYEQYF. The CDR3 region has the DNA TGTGCCAGCAGTTACGAAAGCGGGAGGCCCCCCTACGAGCAGTACTTC.

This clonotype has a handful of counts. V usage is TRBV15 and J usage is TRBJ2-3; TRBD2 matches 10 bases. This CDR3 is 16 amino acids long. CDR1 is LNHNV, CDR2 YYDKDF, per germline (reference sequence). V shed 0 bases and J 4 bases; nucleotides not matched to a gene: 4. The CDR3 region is CATSRDGTSVADTQYF. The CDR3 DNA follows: TGTGCCACCAGCAGAGACGGGACTAGCGTGGCAGATACGCAGTATTTT.

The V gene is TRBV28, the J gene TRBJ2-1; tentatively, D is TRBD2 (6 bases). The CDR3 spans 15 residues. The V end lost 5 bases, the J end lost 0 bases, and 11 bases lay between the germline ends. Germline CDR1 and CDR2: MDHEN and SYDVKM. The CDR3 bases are TGTGCCAGCAGTCCAGACGGGAGCTCCTACAATGAGCAGTTCTTC. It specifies CASSPDGSSYNEQFF.

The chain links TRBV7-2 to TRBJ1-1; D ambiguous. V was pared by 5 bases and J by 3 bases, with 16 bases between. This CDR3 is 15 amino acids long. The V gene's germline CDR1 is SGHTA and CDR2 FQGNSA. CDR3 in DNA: TGTGCCAGCAGCCCAGTCGAGGCAGCCTACACTGAAGCTTTCTTT. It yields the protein CASSPVEAAYTEAFF.

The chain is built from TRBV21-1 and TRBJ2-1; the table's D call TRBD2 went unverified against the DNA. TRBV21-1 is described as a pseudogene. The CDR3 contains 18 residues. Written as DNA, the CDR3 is TGTGCCAGCAGCAAAGTTCCAAGCAGCGGAAGCTCCTACAATGAGCAGTTCTTC. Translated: CASSKVPSSGSSYNEQFF.

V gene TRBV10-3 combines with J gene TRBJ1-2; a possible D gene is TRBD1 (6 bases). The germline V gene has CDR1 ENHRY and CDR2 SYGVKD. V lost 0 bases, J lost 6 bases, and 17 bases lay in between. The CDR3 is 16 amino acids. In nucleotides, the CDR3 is TGTGCCATCAGTGAGTCATTCTCGCAGGGGATGGATGGCTACACCTTC. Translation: CAISESFSQGMDGYTF.

CDR3 loop: CASSQVGDAGAAYEQYF. In nucleotides, the CDR3 is TGTGCCAGCAGCCAAGTGGGGGACGCGGGAGCCGCCTACGAGCAGTACTTC. The chain joins TRBV3-1 to TRBJ2-7, with TRBD2 identical over 7 bases. V trimming: 1 base; J trimming: 2 bases; junction bases outside the gene matches: 11. Germline CDR1 is LGHDT and CDR2 is YNNKEL (reference sequence). The CDR3 spans 17 residues.

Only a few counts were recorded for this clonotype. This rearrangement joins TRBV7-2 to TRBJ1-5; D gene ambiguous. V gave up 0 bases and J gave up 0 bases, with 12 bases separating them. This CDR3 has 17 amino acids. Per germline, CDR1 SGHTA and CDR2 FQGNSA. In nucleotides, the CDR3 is TGTGCCAGCAGCTTAGCGGGTTCATGGAATAGCAATCAGCCCCAGCATTTT. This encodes CASSLAGSWNSNQPQHF.

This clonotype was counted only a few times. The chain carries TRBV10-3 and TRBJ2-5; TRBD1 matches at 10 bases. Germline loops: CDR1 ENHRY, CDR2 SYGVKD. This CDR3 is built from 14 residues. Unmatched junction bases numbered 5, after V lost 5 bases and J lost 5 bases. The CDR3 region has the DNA TGTGCCATCAGTTCGACAGGGGGCGGCGAGACCCAGTACTTC. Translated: CAISSTGGGETQYF.

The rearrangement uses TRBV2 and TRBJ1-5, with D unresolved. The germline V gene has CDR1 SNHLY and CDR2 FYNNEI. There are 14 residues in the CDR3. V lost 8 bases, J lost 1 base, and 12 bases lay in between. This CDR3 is CASGLVQSNQPQHF. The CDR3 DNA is TGTGCCAGCGGGTTGGTACAGAGCAATCAGCCCCAGCATTTT.

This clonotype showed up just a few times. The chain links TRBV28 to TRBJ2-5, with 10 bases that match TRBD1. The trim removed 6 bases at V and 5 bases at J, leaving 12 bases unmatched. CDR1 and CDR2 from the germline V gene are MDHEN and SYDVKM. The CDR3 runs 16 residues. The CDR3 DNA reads TGTGCCAGCAGCCTGATGGACAGGGGGGGGGTTGAGACCCAGTACTTC. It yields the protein CASSLMDRGGVETQYF.

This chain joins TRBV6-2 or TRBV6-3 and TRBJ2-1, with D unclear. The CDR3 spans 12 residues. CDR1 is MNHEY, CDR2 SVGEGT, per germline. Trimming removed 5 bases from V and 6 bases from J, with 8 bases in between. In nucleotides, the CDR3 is TGTGCCAGCAGTCAAACCCGCAATGAGCAGTTCTTC. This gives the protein CASSQTRNEQFF.